A selection of T cell receptor beta chains follows, all from one sample in a study of blood T cells in healthy people across ages. TCRdb ran MiXCR on the 5' RACE reads and lists one entry per CDR3 protein. The data contain about 830,000 distinct CDR3 sequences, around 62% of them seen just once; the ten biggest clones take up 28%. Sequenced material: blood. These receptors all stem from a young man in good health. CDR3s leave out the opening cysteine and the closing phenylalanine or tryptophan. The listing skips clone size in some rows; elsewhere it reads once, few, many or a size class.

TRBV6-2/TRBV6-3	.	TRBJ1-2	ASSNQGYGYT
TRBV7-2	.	.	ASSRGTGGVYEQY
TRBV20-1	.	TRBJ1-1	SARAGQGLNTEAF
TRBV9	.	TRBJ2-5	ASSGAGGKETQY
TRBV6-2/TRBV6-3	once	TRBJ1-4	ASSSRPEKLF
TRBV18	.	TRBJ2-1	ASSSPGQGVKGEQF
TRBV20-1	.	TRBJ1-2	SARDITGGAYYGYT
TRBV15	.	TRBJ2-7	ATSREGQGREQY
TRBV5-1	few	TRBJ2-1	ASSLARGGVNNEQF
TRBV5-1	.	TRBJ2-1	ASRIDRAPNEQF
TRBV6-2/TRBV6-3	.	TRBJ2-1	ASGTKYNEQF
TRBV20-1	.	TRBJ2-1	SARATLVGPYNEQF
TRBV4-2	.	TRBJ2-4	ASSQDRAGGLNIQY
TRBV7-6	.	TRBJ2-7	ASSPGLAVEQY
TRBV20-1	many	TRBJ1-2	SASPRTGGGYT
TRBV4-3	.	TRBJ2-7	ASSQDSRTAYEQY
TRBV9	few	TRBJ2-7	ASSPSGEGDYEQY
TRBV7-2	.	TRBJ1-3	ASRATGAGNTIY
TRBV7-9	few	TRBJ2-1	ASSPGGTSNEQF
TRBV12-3/TRBV12-4	.	TRBJ2-5	ASSLVDSVIRETQY
TRBV10-3	.	TRBJ2-7	AISQRDGVYEQY
TRBV10-3	.	TRBJ2-5	AISVGGSQETQY
TRBV10-3	.	TRBJ2-7	AISPGQGGYEQY
TRBV5-1	.	TRBJ1-4	ASSATGRTTNEKLF
TRBV6-5	.	TRBJ2-3	ASSLTGFRDTQY
TRBV20-1	once	TRBJ1-2	SAIWTGSPTNYGYT
TRBV4-3	.	TRBJ2-5	ASSQVRKQETQY
TRBV7-2	few	TRBJ1-2	ASSLARQNYGYT
TRBV28	few	TRBJ2-1	ASSLLGSGESSYNEQF
TRBV25-1	.	TRBJ1-1	ASIPAGASEAF
TRBV6-6	few	TRBJ2-7	ASSYNRDRLYEQY
TRBV30	once	TRBJ1-2	AWSSNRGGTRGYT
TRBV9	.	TRBJ2-3	ASRSGQNTDTQY
TRBV5-1	.	TRBJ2-7	ASRYRQGTGPYEQY
TRBV5-1	.	TRBJ2-7	ASSLMRDPSLLYEQY
TRBV20-1	.	.	SARGGIYEQY
TRBV6-5	few	TRBJ2-1	ASSQGTSGREQF
TRBV7-2	.	TRBJ2-5	ASSSATSGGQETQY
TRBV29-1	.	TRBJ2-6	SGEVSGANVLT
TRBV30	few	TRBJ1-1	AWRQGGTEAF
TRBV5-1	.	TRBJ1-2	ASSLAMGNYGYT
TRBV14	.	TRBJ1-1	ASSQGRAEAF
TRBV7-3	.	TRBJ2-3	ATAQGGTDTQY
TRBV10-3	once	TRBJ2-7	AISSVYGDDEQY
TRBV7-8	.	TRBJ2-5	AGSYRDRGLSEQY
TRBV6-2/TRBV6-3	.	TRBJ2-5	ASTPGTHSGKQY
TRBV15	.	TRBJ1-6	ATSGQGSSYNSPLH
TRBV25-1	.	TRBJ1-5	ASSEPDLNQPQH
TRBV4-2	.	TRBJ2-5	ASSQDSVAGGQETQY
TRBV21-1	.	TRBJ2-7	ASSKGGRPMTYEQY
TRBV27	few	TRBJ2-1	ASSLSRGGLYNEQF
TRBV4-2	few	TRBJ2-3	ASSQDLQGGKNTQY
TRBV27	.	TRBJ2-1	ASSLTGRLLNEQF
TRBV7-9	.	TRBJ1-1	ASSRPGQSNTEAF
TRBV7-3	.	TRBJ2-1	ASSFGRSRDNEQF
TRBV20-1	.	TRBJ1-4	SAQGSPNEKLF
TRBV28	.	TRBJ1-4	ASSEFSTNEKLF